This T cell receptor beta chain was found in a study of blood T cells in healthy people across ages. The second PCR ran roughly 7 to 12 cycles with a sample-barcoded 5' primer and J-beta primers. MiXCR, run by TCRdb on the 5' RACE reads, gives a single entry per CDR3 protein. The sample shows about a million distinct CDR3 sequences, roughly two fifths of them seen only once. CDR1 and CDR2 from the germline V gene are DFQATT and SNEGSKA (reference sequence). The CDR3 is 14 residues long. V dropped 6 bases and J dropped 0 bases, with 11 bases sitting between them. Findings of the study overall: While age rose, TCR beta diversity per million T cells dropped in a roughly linear way.

As concerns this clonotype: As yet, its antigen is unknown.

The clonotype comes from a man between 18 and 29 years old in good health. Sequencing was carried out using blood. The chain is built from TRBV20-1 and TRBJ1-4; D perhaps matches TRBD1 (5 bases). The CDR3 here is CSASTGSTNEKLFF. The CDR3 nucleotides are TGCAGTGCATCCACAGGCTCAACTAATGAAAAACTGTTTTTT.